A single T cell receptor beta chain is shown here with its context. The target antigen is unknown. The sample has other DNA sequences that encode this CDR3 too. Clones were read by immunoSEQ multiplex PCR, and TCRdb kept only the in-frame ones, dropping some. The table includes 2 million to 3 million clones, approximately 94% detected once. Germline-derived CDR1 and CDR2 are SGHRS and YFSETQ. V lost 0 bases and J lost 5, with 8 bases in between. This CDR3 has 13 amino acids. The data stem from a study of shared clonotypes between healthy human individuals. General study findings and limits: When compared with the clonotypes that were shared by all four sorted-subset donors, the non-shared clonotypes turned out to have lower generation probabilities. The rarefaction results pointed to incomplete sorted-subset sequencing despite large depth.

The authors divided CD4+ cells into CD45RA+ naive and CD45RA-negative memory subsets. The chain is built from TRBV5-1 and TRBJ2-5; D uncertain. The receptor was derived from a man between 18 and 29 years old in good health. Some clones in this sample may be carry-over from other donors' samples. What was sequenced was naive CD4+ T cells from PBMCs. Specified subset: CD45RA+ positively selected. The CDR3 DNA reads as TGCGCCAGCAGCTTGGGTGGGCAGGAGACCCAGTACTTC. Amino acid sequence: CASSLGGQETQYF. Looking up the rest from reference TRBV5-1 and TRBJ2-5 gives the full variable domain: KAGVTQTPRYLIKTRGQQVTLSCSPISGHRSVSWYQQTPGQGLQFLFEYFSETQRNKGNFPGRFSGRQFSNSRSEMNVSTLELGDSALYLCASSLGGQETQYFGPGTRLLVL.